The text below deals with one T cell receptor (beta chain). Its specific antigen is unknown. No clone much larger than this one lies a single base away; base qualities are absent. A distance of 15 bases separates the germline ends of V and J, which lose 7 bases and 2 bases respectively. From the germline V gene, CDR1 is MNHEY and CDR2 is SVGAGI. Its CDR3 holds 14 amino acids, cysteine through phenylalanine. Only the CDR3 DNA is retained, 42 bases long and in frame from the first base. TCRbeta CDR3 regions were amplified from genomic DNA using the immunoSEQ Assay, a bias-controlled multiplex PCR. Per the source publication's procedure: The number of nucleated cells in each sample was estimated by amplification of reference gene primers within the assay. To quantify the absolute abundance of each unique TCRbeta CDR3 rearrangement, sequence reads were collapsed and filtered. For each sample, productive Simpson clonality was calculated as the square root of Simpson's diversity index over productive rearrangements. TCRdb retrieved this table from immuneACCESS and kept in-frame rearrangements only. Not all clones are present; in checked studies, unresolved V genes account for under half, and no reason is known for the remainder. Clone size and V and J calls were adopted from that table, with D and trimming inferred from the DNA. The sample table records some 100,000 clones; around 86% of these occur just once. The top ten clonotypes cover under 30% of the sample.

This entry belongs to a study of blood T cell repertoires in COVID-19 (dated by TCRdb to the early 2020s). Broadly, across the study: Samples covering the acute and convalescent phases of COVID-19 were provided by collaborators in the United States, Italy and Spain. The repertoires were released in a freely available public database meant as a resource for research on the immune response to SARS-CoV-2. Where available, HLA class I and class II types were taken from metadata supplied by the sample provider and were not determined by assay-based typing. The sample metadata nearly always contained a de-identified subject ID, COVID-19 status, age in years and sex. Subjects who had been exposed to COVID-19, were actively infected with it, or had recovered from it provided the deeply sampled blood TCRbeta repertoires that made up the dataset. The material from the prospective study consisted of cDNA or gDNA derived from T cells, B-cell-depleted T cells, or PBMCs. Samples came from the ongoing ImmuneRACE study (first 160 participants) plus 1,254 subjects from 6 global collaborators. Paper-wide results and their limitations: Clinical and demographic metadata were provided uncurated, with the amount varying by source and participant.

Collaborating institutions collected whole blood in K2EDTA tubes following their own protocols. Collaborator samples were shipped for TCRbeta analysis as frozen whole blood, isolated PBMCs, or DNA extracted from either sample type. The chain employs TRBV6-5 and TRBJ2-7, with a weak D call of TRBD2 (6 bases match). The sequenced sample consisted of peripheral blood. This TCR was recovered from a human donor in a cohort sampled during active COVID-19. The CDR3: CASISSSGPYEQYF. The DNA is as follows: TGTGCCAGCATCTCGAGTAGCGGACCCTACGAGCAGTACTTC.